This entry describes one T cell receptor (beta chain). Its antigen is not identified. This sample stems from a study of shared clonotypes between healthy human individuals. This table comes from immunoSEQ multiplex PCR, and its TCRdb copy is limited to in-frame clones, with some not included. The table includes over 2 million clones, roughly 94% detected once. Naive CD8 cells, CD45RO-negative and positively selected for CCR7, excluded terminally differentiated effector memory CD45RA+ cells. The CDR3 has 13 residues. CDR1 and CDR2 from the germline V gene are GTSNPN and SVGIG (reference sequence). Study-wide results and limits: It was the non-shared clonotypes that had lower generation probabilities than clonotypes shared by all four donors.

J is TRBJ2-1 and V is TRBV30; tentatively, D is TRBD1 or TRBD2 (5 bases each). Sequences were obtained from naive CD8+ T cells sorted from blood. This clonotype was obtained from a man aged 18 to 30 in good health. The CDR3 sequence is CAGVDGNYNEQFF. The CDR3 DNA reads TGTGCGGGGGTAGACGGGAACTACAATGAGCAGTTCTTC.